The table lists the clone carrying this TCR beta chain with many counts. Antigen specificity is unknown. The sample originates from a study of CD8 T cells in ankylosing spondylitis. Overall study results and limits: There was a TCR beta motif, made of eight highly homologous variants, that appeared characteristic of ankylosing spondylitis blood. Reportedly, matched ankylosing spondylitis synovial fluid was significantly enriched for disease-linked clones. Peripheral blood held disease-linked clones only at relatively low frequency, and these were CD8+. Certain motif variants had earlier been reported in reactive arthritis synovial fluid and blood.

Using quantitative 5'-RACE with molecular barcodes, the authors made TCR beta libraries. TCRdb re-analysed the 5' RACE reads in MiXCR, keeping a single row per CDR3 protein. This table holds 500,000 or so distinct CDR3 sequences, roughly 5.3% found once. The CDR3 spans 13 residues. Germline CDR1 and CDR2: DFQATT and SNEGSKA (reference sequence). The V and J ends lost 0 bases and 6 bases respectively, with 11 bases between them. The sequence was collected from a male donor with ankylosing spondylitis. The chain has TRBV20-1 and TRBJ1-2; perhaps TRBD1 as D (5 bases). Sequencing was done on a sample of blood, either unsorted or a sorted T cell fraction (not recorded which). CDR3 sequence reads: CSARDLPGNGYTF. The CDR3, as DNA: TGCAGTGCTAGAGATCTGCCAGGGAATGGCTACACCTTC.